The 21 T cell receptor beta chains listed next were all sequenced from one sample in a study of human T cells and chemical hapten exposure. TCRdb reprocessed the RACE reads via MiXCR and lists one record per CDR3 protein. The sample carries approximately 46,000 distinct CDR3 sequences, 9.5% to 10% recorded once. Documented time point: patch test 2, 6 weeks after DPC sensitization. Treatment defined: therapeutic diphenylcyclopropenone sensitization with weekly scalp DPC. The template was total RNA from unfractionated whole blood. Sequenced here: whole blood, sampled in connection with sensitization to the hapten diphenylcyclopropenone (DPC). The receptors were gathered from a woman aged 25 to 39 with alopecia areata. Some clones in this sample may be carry-over from other donors' samples.

CDR3 in amino acids: CSGAEGGQFF. CDR3 sequence (DNA): TGCAGCGGGGCGGAGGGTGGGCAGTTCTTC. J is TRBJ2-1 and V is TRBV29-1, with a possible D match to TRBD2 (6 bases). Trimming cost V 7 bases and J 12 bases, with 13 bases left between them. CDR1 and CDR2 (germline): SQVTM, ANQGSEA. The CDR3 length is 10 residues.

V and J are TRBV7-2 and TRBJ1-4; 8 nucleotides align to TRBD1. This CDR3 is built from 15 residues. From germline, CDR1 is SGHTA and CDR2 FQGNSA. Germline trimming cut 5 bases from V and 7 bases from J; bases unmatched to any gene: 9. CDR3 region: CASSLSQGGGEKLFF. The DNA of the CDR3 is TGTGCCAGCAGCCTATCACAGGGGGGTGGTGAAAAACTGTTTTTT.

This clonotype was recorded many times. The chain links TRBV30 to TRBJ1-5, with D possibly being TRBD1 (6 bases). CDR3 length equals 17 residues. V was pared by 2 bases and J by 8 bases, with 25 bases between. Per the germline V gene, CDR1 is GTSNPN and CDR2 is SVGIG (reference sequence). CDR3 sequence (DNA): TGTGCCTGGAGTAAGACCGGAGGGGGAGAGGCAATCAAGCCCCAGCATTTT. It codes for CAWSKTGGGEAIKPQHF.

This chain joins TRBV28 and TRBJ2-6; D remains ambiguous. The CDR3 runs to 15 residues. V was shortened by 5 bases and J by 0 bases, with 8 bases between the two germline ends. Looked up from germline, CDR1 is MDHEN and CDR2 is SYDVKM. The DNA of the CDR3 is TGTGCCAGCAGTCGGGCCTACTCTGGGGCCAACGTCCTGACTTTC. This gives the protein CASSRAYSGANVLTF.

V and J are TRBV30 and TRBJ1-1; no clear D gene. The CDR3 covers 13 residues. Trimming removed 0 bases from V and 10 bases from J, with 15 bases in between. Per germline, CDR1 GTSNPN and CDR2 SVGIG (reference sequence). The CDR3 bases are TGTGCCTGGAGTGTGGGGAGGTCGGATGCAGCTTTCTTT. This encodes CAWSVGRSDAAFF.

This clonotype has a count of ten or more. The V gene is TRBV29-1, the J gene TRBJ2-5, with D possibly TRBD1 on 5 matching bases. From germline, CDR1 is SQVTM and CDR2 ANQGSEA. V gave up 7 bases and J gave up 5 bases, with 20 bases separating them. CDR3 size: 14 residues. The CDR3 sequence: CSAGAHLTAETQYF. The CDR3 DNA reads as TGCAGCGCTGGGGCGCACCTAACTGCGGAGACCCAGTACTTC.

This clonotype was observed at least ten times. The chain couples TRBV20-1 to TRBJ1-2; D is undetermined. This CDR3 is 12 amino acids long. The germline CDR1 and CDR2 sequences are DFQATT and SNEGSKA (reference sequence). V gave up 3 bases and J gave up 6 bases, with 11 bases separating them. This CDR3 is CSASRENHGYTF. The CDR3 DNA is TGCAGTGCTAGTCGGGAGAACCATGGCTACACCTTC.

The rearrangement joins TRBV28 to TRBJ1-2, with 9 bases fitting TRBD1. The CDR3 covers 15 residues. The V segment lost 4 bases and the J segment 4 bases; nucleotides outside the gene matches: 7. CDR1 is MDHEN, CDR2 SYDVKM, per germline. The CDR3 DNA follows: TGTGCCAGCAGTTCCTGGACAGGGGCTACCTATGGCTACACCTTC. It specifies CASSSWTGATYGYTF.

This clonotype was counted many times. This chain links TRBV27 with TRBJ2-5; D call uncertain. The CDR3 extends over 11 amino acids. Trimming stripped 8 bases from V and 3 bases from J, with 7 bases between. Germline lookup yields CDR1 MNHEY and CDR2 SMNVEV (reference sequence). CDR3 sequence: CASLNKETQYF. In DNA form, the CDR3 reads TGTGCCAGCCTTAATAAAGAGACCCAGTACTTC.

In this sample, this clonotype turned up a few times. The chain carries TRBV4-2 and TRBJ2-7, with 11 nucleotides matching TRBD2. The CDR3 totals 18 residues. Germline CDR1 LGHNA, CDR2 YNFKEQ. Trimming cost V 3 bases and J 1 base; bases outside gene matches: 11. The CDR3 region has the DNA TGTGCCAGCAGCCATCCTAGCGGGGGGCCAGATAAATCCTACGAGCAGTACTTC. Amino acids: CASSHPSGGPDKSYEQYF.

This chain connects TRBV5-4 to TRBJ2-1; D might be TRBD1 (6 bases). From germline, CDR1 is SGHNT and CDR2 YYREEE (reference sequence). There are 16 residues in the CDR3. Trimming removed 1 base from V and 4 bases from J, with 15 bases in between. CDR3 nucleotides: TGTGCCAGCAGCTTGTTACAGGGAATGCGGTACAATGAGCAGTTCTTC. Encoded protein: CASSLLQGMRYNEQFF.

Ten or more counts support this clonotype. The rearrangement links TRBV6-2 or TRBV6-3 to TRBJ2-1; a weak D match, TRBD1 (6 bases). CDR1 MNHEY and CDR2 SVGEGT come from the germline V gene. This CDR3 has 13 residues. Trimming removed 8 bases from V and 8 bases from J, with 16 bases in between. CDR3 bases: TGTGCCAGCTCCTTGAAGGGGGATGATGAGCAGTTCTTC. It specifies CASSLKGDDEQFF.

By frequency in the sample, this clonotype is medium-sized. The chain employs TRBV7-8 and TRBJ2-7, with a possible D match to TRBD1 (6 bases). Germline V gene lookup returns CDR1 SGHVS and CDR2 FQNEAQ. Between the trimmed V and J ends, which lost 5 bases and 1 base, there was a span of 15 bases. The CDR3 covers 15 residues. The CDR3 sequence is CASSLTGTKSYEQYF. The CDR3 DNA follows: TGTGCCAGCAGCCTAACCGGGACAAAATCCTACGAGCAGTACTTC.

This clonotype was observed many times. This chain joins TRBV24-1 and TRBJ2-3; 8 bases fit TRBD1. Germline-derived CDR1 and CDR2 are KGHDR and SFDVKD. With V trimmed by 3 bases and J by 2 bases, 18 bases remained unmatched. This CDR3 comprises 20 residues. The DNA of the CDR3 is TGTGCCACCAGTGATCCCCTCCCCCCCAGGACAGGGTTGAACACAGATACGCAGTATTTT. Protein: CATSDPLPPRTGLNTDTQYF.

The chain carries TRBV6-1 and TRBJ2-1; a possible D gene is TRBD1 (6 bases). The germline CDR1 and CDR2 sequences are MNHNS and SASEGT. The germline V and J ends were trimmed by 5 bases and 9 bases, with 14 bases remaining between them. This CDR3 comprises 13 residues. The CDR3 bases are TGTGCCAGCAGTCGTGACAGGCGTGGTGAGCAGTTCTTC. This sequence encodes CASSRDRRGEQFF.

The chain combines TRBV7-6 with TRBJ2-6; 10 nucleotides match TRBD2. This CDR3 comprises 17 residues. The germline gives CDR1 SGHVS, CDR2 FNYEAQ. V trimming: 5 bases; J trimming: 0 bases; junction bases outside the gene matches: 4. This CDR3 is CASSALAGGSGANVLTF. The CDR3 DNA sequence: TGTGCCAGCAGCGCCTTAGCGGGGGGCTCTGGGGCCAACGTCCTGACTTTC. Looking up the rest from reference TRBV7-6 and TRBJ2-6 gives the full variable domain: GAGVSQSPRYKVTKRGQDVALRCDPISGHVSLYWYRQALGQGPEFLTYFNYEAQQDKSGLPNDRFSAERPEGSISTLTIQRTEQRDSAMYRCASSALAGGSGANVLTFGAGSRLTVL.

This clonotype was seen repeatedly, ten times or more. This chain connects TRBV12-3 or TRBV12-4 to TRBJ2-7; 7 nucleotides agree with TRBD1. This CDR3 is 11 amino acids long. The junction had 2 bases not matched to a gene; V was cut back by 5 bases and J by 7 bases. The CDR3 DNA is TGTGCCAGCAGTGACAGGGATGAGCAGTACTTC. It codes for CASSDRDEQYF.

This clonotype was seen more than once but under ten times. The chain couples TRBV28 to TRBJ2-1, with TRBD1 identical over 10 bases. In germline, CDR1 is MDHEN, CDR2 SYDVKM. The CDR3 loop spans 14 amino acids. The ends lost 7 bases at V and 4 bases at J; junction bases unmatched: 4. The CDR3 nucleotides are TGTGCCAGCACCCCGGGACAGGGGTACAATGAGCAGTTCTTC. This translates into CASTPGQGYNEQFF.

A note on this clonotype: The junction shows a germline mismatch at one end, possibly a read error. The CDR3 protein is CASSQRTGGNTMYF. The CDR3 nucleotides read TGCGCCAGCAGCCAAAGGACAGGCGGAAACACCATGTATTTT. V is TRBV4-3 and J is TRBJ1-3, with 7 bases fitting TRBD1. The CDR3 length is 14 residues. In germline, CDR1 is LGHNA, CDR2 YSLEER.

This clonotype occurred a few times. The V and J genes are TRBV27 and TRBJ2-1, with no clear D. CDR3 size: 14 residues. Trimming removed 5 bases from V and 0 bases from J, with 8 bases in between. The V gene's germline CDR1 is MNHEY and CDR2 SMNVEV (reference sequence). CDR3 nucleotides: TGTGCCAGCAGTAGGGCTAGCTCCTACAATGAGCAGTTCTTC. Translating gives CASSRASSYNEQFF.

This clonotype appeared a few times. This sequence joins TRBV5-5 and TRBJ1-2; D is unresolved. V shed 1 base and J shed 2 bases, with 12 bases lying between them. The CDR3 consists of 15 residues. Germline loops: CDR1 SGHKS, CDR2 YYEKEE (reference sequence). The CDR3 region has the DNA TGTGCCAGCAGCTTGTCGAGTCTCCTGAACTATGGCTACACCTTC. It codes for CASSLSSLLNYGYTF.